This is a list of T cell receptor beta chains from one sample in a study of sequential checkpoint blockade in melanoma. Sequencing used immunoSEQ multiplex PCR; TCRdb keeps in-frame clones, though not all of them. The table records 5,500 to 7,500 clones, less than 20% of them present only once. This specimen was tumor tissue (inferred from file names), taken from a patient given nivolumab and ipilimumab in sequence. These receptors came from a human donor with melanoma. Each CDR3 is given with its conserved first and last residue. D genes are given only for firm matches. Clone size is not always given. Where it is, it says once, few, many or a class for expanded clones.

15 | TRBJ2-2 | - | TRBV30 | - | TGTGCCTGGAGCACGGGGGCGCGGGGCACCGGGGAGCTGTTTTTT | CAWSTGARGTGELFF
14 | TRBJ1-6 | few | TRBV9 | - | TGTGCCAGCAGCGTATTACAGGTTCAATCGCCCCTCCACTTT | CASSVLQVQSPLHF
14 | TRBJ2-2 | - | TRBV12-5 | - | TGTGCCAGCACCAGAGCGGGCACCACCGGGGAGCTGTTTTTT | CASTRAGTTGELFF
16 | TRBJ1-3 | many | TRBV11-3 | TRBD1 | TGTGCCAGCAGAGATCCGGGACAGGGGTCTGGAAACACCATATATTTT | CASRDPGQGSGNTIYF
16 | TRBJ2-3 | - | TRBV4-1 | - | TGCGCCAGCAGCCAAGTTAACTACCCAAGCACAGATACGCAGTATTTT | CASSQVNYPSTDTQYF
13 | TRBJ2-7 | medium-sized | TRBV6-8 | - | TGTGCCAGCGTCTCTGACGCAACCTACGAGCAGTACTTC | CASVSDATYEQYF
14 | TRBJ1-6 | - | TRBV5-1 | - | TGCGCCAGCAGCCCGAGGACGGAAAATTCACCCCTCCACTTT | CASSPRTENSPLHF
15 | TRBJ1-4 | - | TRBV19 | - | TGTGCCAGTAGTATGAAGTGGGGTCCCTATGAAAAACTGTTTTTT | CASSMKWGPYEKLFF
15 | TRBJ1-1 | few | TRBV6-8 | - | TGTGCCAGCACCACACGGGTACACCGGAACACTGAAGCTTTCTTT | CASTTRVHRNTEAFF
14 | TRBJ2-7 | few | TRBV10-2 | - | TGCGCCAGCAGGGAGGTGGGCGGGACCTACGAGCAGTACTTC | CASREVGGTYEQYF
13 | TRBJ2-5 | - | TRBV29-1 | - | TGCAGCGTTGGAACAGGCAACCAAGAGACCCAGTACTTC | CSVGTGNQETQYF
15 | TRBJ2-7 | medium-sized | TRBV15 | TRBD1 | TGTGCCACCAGCAGAGGCGGGCAGGGGGCGGACGAGCAGTACTTC | CATSRGGQGADEQYF
14 | TRBJ2-5 | - | TRBV6-8 | TRBD2 | TGTGCCAGCCGGACTAGCGGGGGGAAAGAGACCCAGTACTTC | CASRTSGGKETQYF
16 | TRBJ2-2 | - | TRBV4-1 | TRBD1 | TGCGCCAGCAGCCAAGATAGGGCAGGGGGACGCGGGGAGCTGTTTTTT | CASSQDRAGGRGELFF
13 | TRBJ2-1 | few | TRBV6-8 | - | TGTGCCAGCAGTTTTGGCGGGGTCAATGAGCAGTTCTTC | CASSFGGVNEQFF
15 | TRBJ1-1 | many | TRBV9 | - | TGTGCCAGCAGCGTAGGGCAGAGTATGAACACTGAAGCTTTCTTT | CASSVGQSMNTEAFF
13 | TRBJ1-2 | few | TRBV6-8 | TRBD1 | TGTGCCAGCAGACTGACAGGGAGCTATGGCTACACCTTC | CASRLTGSYGYTF
15 | TRBJ2-7 | medium-sized | TRBV19 | - | TGTGCCAGTAGTATCTCGGGGTTCAGCTCCTACGAGCAGTACTTC | CASSISGFSSYEQYF
16 | TRBJ2-5 | medium-sized | TRBV11-3 | - | TGTGCCAGCAGCTTACTGTGGACAGGGCGGGAGGAGACCCAGTACTTC | CASSLLWTGREETQYF
17 | TRBJ1-1 | - | TRBV6-1 | - | TGTGCCAGCAGTGAAGCGCTTCAGCGAAGGACGAACACTGAAGCTTTCTTT | CASSEALQRRTNTEAFF
16 | TRBJ2-7 | - | TRBV4-1 | TRBD2 | TGCGCCAGCAGCCAAGAAGGAGCGGGGCTTACCTACGAGCAGTACTTC | CASSQEGAGLTYEQYF
16 | TRBJ2-7 | - | TRBV30 | TRBD1 | TGTGCCTGGAGTGGTCCCGGACAGGGCGTTCCCTACGAGCAGTACTTC | CAWSGPGQGVPYEQYF
14 | TRBJ2-4 | many | TRBV9 | TRBD1 | TGTGCCAGCAGCGTCACAGGGGGCCAAAACATTCAGTACTTC | CASSVTGGQNIQYF
13 | TRBJ2-7 | few | TRBV23-1 | TRBD1 | TGCGCCAGCAGCCTGGACAGGGACTACGAGCAGTACTTC | CASSLDRDYEQYF
15 | TRBJ2-3 | medium-sized | TRBV15 | - | TGTGCCACCAGCAGAGTAGCGGTTTACACAGATACGCAGTATTTT | CATSRVAVYTDTQYF
17 | TRBJ2-7 | - | TRBV10-2 | TRBD1 | TGCGCCAGCAGTGAGAGAGCGACAGGGGCGCAATCCTACGAGCAGTACTTC | CASSERATGAQSYEQYF
15 | TRBJ2-3 | - | TRBV28 | TRBD2 | TGTGCCAGCCATAGCGGGGGGTTACGCACAGATACGCAGTATTTT | CASHSGGLRTDTQYF
15 | TRBJ2-1 | few | TRBV5-1 | TRBD1 | TGCGCCAGCCGCTCCGAGGGACAGGGGAGGAATGAGCAGTTCTTC | CASRSEGQGRNEQFF
14 | TRBJ1-1 | few | TRBV6-8 | - | TGTGCCAGCAGTTATAAGGGGTCGTACACTGAAGCTTTCTTT | CASSYKGSYTEAFF
13 | TRBJ2-3 | few | TRBV9 | - | TGTGCCAGCAGCGTAGAAGCTTTCCATACGCAGTATTTT | CASSVEAFHTQYF
15 | TRBJ2-3 | few | TRBV9 | TRBD2 | TGTGCCAGCAGCGTAGCGGGGGGGCCCACAGATACGCAGTATTTT | CASSVAGGPTDTQYF